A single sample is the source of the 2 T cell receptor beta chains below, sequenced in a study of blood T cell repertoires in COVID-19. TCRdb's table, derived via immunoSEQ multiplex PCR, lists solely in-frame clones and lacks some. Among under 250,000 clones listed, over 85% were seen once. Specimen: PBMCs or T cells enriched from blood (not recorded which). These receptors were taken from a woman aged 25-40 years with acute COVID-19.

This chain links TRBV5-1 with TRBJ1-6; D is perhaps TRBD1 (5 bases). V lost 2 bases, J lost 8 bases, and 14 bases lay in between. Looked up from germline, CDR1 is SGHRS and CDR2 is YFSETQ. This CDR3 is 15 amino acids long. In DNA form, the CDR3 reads TGCGCCAGCAGCTTAAGTGCAGACAGAGATTCACCCCTCCACTTT. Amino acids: CASSLSADRDSPLHF.

CDR3 in amino acids: CASSFGSTYEQYF. The CDR3 DNA sequence: TGCGCCAGCAGCTTTGGGAGTACCTACGAGCAGTACTTC. The gene calls are TRBV5-1 and TRBJ2-7, with TRBD2 as a possible D gene (5 bases). Trimming shortened V by 2 bases and J by 2 bases, and 8 bases separated the two germline ends. This CDR3 has 13 amino acids. Germline values: CDR1 SGHRS, CDR2 YFSETQ.